A single T cell receptor (beta chain) is shown here with its context. Its matching antigen is unknown. TCRdb keeps only in-frame clones here, not all; method: immunoSEQ multiplex PCR. The sample yields about 800,000 clones, around 96% seen once. This record comes from a study of shared clonotypes between healthy human individuals. This CDR3 region has 14 residues. The V and J ends lost 1 base and 6 bases respectively, with 14 bases between them. Germline V gives CDR1 SQVTM, CDR2 ANQGSEA. Terminally differentiated effector memory CD45RA+ cells were excluded by CCR7 positive selection of CD45RO-negative cells. General study findings and limits: Clonotype sharing across a few donors was observed for approximately 5% of naive CD4 clonotypes. Non-shared clonotypes had lower generation probabilities than clonotypes shared by all four sorted-subset donors.

This chain connects TRBV29-1 to TRBJ2-3; no clear D. Sequencing was carried out using naive CD8+ T cells sorted from blood. The receptor's source is a man aged 25 to 45 in good health. This chain's CDR3 is CSVEGASSVDTQYF. The CDR3 region has the DNA TGCAGCGTTGAAGGGGCGTCTTCGGTGGATACGCAGTATTTT.